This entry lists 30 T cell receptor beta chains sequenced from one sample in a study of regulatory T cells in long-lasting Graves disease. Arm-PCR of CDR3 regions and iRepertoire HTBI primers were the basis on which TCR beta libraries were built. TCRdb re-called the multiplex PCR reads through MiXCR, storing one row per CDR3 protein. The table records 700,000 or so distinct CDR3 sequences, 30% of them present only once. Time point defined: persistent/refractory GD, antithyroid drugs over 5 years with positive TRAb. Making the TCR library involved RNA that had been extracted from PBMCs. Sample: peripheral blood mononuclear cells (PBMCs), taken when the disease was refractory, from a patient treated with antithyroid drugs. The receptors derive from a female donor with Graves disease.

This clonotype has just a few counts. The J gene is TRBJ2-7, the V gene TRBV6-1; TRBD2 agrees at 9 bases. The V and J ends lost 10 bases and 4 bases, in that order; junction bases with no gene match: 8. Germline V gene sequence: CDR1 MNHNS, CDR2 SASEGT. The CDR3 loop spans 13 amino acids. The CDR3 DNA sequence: TGTGCCACCGGTAGCGGGAGCGGGTACGAGCAGTACTTC. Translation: CATGSGSGYEQYF.

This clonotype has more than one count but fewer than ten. The CDR3 region is CASRIYYNTGELFF. The CDR3 DNA reads TGTGCCAGCAGAATCTACTATAACACCGGGGAGCTGTTTTTT. This chain links TRBV6-1 with TRBJ2-2; D call uncertain. V was shortened by 6 bases and J by 2 bases, with 10 bases between the two germline ends. The CDR3 is 14 residues long. The germline V gene encodes CDR1 MNHNS and CDR2 SASEGT.

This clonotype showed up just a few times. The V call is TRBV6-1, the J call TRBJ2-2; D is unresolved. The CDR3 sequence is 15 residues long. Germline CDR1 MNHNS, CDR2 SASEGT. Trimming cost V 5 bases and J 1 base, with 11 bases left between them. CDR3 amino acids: CASSPGVGNTGELFF. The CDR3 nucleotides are TGTGCCAGCAGTCCCGGCGTAGGGAACACCGGGGAGCTGTTTTTT.

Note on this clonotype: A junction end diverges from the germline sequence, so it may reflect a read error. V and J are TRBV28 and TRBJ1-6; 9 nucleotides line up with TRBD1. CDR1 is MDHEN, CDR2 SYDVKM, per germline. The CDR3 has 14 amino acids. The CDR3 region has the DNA TGTGCCGGCAGTTGGACAGGGGCTAATTCACCCCTCCACTTT. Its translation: CAGSWTGANSPLHF.

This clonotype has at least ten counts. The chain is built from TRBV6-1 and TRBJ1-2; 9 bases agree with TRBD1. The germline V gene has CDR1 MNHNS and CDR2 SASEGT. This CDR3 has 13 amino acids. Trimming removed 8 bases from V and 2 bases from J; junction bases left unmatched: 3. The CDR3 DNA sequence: TGTGCCAGCCGGGACAGGGAAAACTATGGCTACACCTTC. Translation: CASRDRENYGYTF.

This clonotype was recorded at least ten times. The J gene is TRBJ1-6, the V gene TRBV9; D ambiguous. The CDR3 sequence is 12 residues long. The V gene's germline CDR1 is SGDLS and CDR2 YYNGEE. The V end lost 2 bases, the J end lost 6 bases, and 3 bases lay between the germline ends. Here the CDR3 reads CASSVGNSPLHF. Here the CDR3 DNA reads TGTGCCAGCAGCGTCGGTAATTCACCCCTCCACTTT. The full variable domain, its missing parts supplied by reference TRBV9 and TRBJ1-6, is DSGVTQTPKHLITATGQRVTLRCSPRSGDLSVYWYQQSLDQGLQFLIQYYNGEERAKGNILERFSAQQFPDLHSELNLSSLELGDSALYFCASSVGNSPLHFGNGTRLTVT.

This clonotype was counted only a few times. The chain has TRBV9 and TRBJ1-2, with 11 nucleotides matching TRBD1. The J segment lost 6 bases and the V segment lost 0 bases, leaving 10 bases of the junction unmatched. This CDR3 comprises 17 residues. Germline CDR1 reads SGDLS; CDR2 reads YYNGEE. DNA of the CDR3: TGTGCCAGCAGCGTAGCCCTGTTTCCGGGACAGGGGGATGGCTACACCTTC. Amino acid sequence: CASSVALFPGQGDGYTF.

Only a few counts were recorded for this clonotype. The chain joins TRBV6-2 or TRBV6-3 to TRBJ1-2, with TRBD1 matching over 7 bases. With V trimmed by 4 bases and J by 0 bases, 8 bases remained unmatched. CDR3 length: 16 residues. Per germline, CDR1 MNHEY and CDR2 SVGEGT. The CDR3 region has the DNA TGTGCCAGCAGTTCTTCTGTGGGACAGTCTAACTATGGCTACACCTTC. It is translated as CASSSSVGQSNYGYTF.

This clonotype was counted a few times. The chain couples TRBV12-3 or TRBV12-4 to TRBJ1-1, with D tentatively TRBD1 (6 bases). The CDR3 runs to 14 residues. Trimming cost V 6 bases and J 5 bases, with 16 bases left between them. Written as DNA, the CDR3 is TGTGCCAGCAGCCACGCCGGAGGGGGAACTGAAGCTTTCTTT. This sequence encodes CASSHAGGGTEAFF.

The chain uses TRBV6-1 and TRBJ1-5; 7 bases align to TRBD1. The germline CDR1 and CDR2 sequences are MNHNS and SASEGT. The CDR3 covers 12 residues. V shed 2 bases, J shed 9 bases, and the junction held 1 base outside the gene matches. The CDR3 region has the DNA TGTGCCAGCAGTGAACAGGGGGTGCCCCAGCATTTT. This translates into CASSEQGVPQHF.

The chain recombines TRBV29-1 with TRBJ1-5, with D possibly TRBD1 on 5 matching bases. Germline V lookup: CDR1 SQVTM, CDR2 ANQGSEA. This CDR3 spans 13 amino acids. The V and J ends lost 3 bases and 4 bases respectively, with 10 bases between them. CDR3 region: CSVEQGGNQPQHF. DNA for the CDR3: TGCAGCGTTGAGCAGGGTGGAAATCAGCCCCAGCATTTT.

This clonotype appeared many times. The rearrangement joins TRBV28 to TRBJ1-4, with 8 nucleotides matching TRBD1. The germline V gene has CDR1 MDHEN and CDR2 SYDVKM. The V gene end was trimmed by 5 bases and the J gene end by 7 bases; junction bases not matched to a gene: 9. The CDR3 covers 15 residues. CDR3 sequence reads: CASSPAGQGAEKLFF. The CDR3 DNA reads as TGTGCCAGCAGTCCGGCAGGACAGGGAGCTGAAAAACTGTTTTTT.

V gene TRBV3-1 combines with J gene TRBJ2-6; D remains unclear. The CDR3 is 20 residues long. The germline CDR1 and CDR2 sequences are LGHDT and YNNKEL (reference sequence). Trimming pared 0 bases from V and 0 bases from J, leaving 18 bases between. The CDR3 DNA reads TGTGCCAGCAGCCAAGAGACCTGGCCCTCCCTCTCCTCTGGGGCCAACGTCCTGACTTTC. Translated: CASSQETWPSLSSGANVLTF.

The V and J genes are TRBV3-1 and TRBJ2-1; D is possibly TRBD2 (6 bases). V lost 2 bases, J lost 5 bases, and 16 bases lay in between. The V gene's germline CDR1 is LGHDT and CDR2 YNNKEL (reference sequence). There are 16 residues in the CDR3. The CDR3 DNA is TGTGCCAGCAGCCAATGCGGACTAAAATCCGACAATGAGCAGTTCTTC. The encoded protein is CASSQCGLKSDNEQFF.

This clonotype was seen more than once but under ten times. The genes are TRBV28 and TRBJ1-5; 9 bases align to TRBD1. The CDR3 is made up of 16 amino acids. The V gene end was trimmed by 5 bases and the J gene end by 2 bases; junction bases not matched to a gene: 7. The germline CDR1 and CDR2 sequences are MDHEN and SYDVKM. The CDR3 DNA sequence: TGTGCCAGCAGTCTTCACAGGGGGCGAGGCAATCAGCCCCAGCATTTT. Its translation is CASSLHRGRGNQPQHF.

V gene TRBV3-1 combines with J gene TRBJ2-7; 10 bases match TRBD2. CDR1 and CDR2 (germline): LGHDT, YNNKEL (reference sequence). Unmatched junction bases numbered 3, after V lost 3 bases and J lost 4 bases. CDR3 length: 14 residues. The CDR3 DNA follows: TGTGCCAGCAGCCAGCCGGGACTAGCGTACGAGCAGTACTTC. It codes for CASSQPGLAYEQYF.

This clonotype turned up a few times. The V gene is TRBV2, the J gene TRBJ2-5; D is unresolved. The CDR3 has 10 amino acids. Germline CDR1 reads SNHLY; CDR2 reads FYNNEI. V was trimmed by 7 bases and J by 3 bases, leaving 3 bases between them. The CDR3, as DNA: TGTGCCAGCATCAAAGAGACCCAGTACTTC. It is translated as CASIKETQYF.

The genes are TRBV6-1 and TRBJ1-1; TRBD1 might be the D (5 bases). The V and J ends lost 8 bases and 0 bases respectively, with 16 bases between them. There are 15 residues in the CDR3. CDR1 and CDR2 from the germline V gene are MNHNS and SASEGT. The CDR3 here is CASAPTVMVNTEAFF. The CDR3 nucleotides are TGTGCCAGCGCCCCGACAGTCATGGTGAACACTGAAGCTTTCTTT.

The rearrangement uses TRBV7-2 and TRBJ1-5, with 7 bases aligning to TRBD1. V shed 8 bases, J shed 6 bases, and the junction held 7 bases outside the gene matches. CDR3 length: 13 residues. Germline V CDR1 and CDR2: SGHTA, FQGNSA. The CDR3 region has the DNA TGTGCCAGCGGATTAGACAGGGTTCAGCCCCAGCATTTT. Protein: CASGLDRVQPQHF.

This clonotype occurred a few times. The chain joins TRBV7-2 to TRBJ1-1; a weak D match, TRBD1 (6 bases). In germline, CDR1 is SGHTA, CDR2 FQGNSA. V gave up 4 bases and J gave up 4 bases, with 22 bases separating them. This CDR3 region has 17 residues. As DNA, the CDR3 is TGTGCCAGCAGCTCTACCCGGGCTGGGGGCGGTGGCACTGAAGCTTTCTTT. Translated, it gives CASSSTRAGGGGTEAFF.

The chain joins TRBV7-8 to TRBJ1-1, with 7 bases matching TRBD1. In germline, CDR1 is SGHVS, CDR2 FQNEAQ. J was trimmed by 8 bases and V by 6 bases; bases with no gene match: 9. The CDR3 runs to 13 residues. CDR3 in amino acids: CASRRGGMNEAFF. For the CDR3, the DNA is TGTGCCAGCAGACGAGGGGGCATGAACGAAGCTTTCTTT.

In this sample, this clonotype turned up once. The CDR3 DNA reads as TGCAGTGCTAGGGTTGGGACAGATAATTCACCCCTCCACTTT. This sequence encodes CSARVGTDNSPLHF. This rearrangement joins TRBV20-1 to TRBJ1-6; 7 bases are a match to TRBD1. The CDR3 consists of 14 residues. CDR1 and CDR2 (germline): DFQATT, SNEGSKA (reference sequence). V lost 3 bases to trimming and J lost 5 bases; unmatched junction nucleotides: 4.

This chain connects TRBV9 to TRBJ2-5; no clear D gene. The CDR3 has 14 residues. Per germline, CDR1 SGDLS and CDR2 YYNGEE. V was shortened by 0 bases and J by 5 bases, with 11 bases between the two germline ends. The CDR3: CASSVGHPMETQYF. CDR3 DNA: TGTGCCAGCAGCGTAGGACATCCAATGGAGACCCAGTACTTC.

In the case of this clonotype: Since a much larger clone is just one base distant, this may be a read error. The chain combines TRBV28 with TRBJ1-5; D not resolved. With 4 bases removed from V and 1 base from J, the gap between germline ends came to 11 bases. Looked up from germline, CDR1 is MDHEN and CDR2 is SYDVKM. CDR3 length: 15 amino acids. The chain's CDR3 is CASSWEAMSNQPQHF. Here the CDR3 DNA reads TGTGCCAGCAGTTGGGAGGCGATGAGCAATCAGCCCCAGCATTTT.

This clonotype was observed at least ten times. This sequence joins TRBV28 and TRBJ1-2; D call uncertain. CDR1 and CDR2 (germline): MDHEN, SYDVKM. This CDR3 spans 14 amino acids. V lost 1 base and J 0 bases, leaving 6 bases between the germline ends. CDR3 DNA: TGTGCCAGCAGTTTATACCCCTCTAACTATGGCTACACCTTC. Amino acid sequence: CASSLYPSNYGYTF.

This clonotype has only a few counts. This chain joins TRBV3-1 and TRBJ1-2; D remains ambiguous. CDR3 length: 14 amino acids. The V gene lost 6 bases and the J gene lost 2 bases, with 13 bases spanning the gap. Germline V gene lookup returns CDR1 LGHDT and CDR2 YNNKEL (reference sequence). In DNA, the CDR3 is TGTGCCAGCAGATCCACATCAGCGAACTATGGCTACACCTTC. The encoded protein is CASRSTSANYGYTF.

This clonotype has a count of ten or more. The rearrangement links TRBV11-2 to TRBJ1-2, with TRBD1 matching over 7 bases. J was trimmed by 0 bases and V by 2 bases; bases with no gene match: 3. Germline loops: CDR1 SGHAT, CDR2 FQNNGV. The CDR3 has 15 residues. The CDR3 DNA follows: TGTGCCAGCAGCTTACGGCAGGGGGCTAACTATGGCTACACCTTC. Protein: CASSLRQGANYGYTF.

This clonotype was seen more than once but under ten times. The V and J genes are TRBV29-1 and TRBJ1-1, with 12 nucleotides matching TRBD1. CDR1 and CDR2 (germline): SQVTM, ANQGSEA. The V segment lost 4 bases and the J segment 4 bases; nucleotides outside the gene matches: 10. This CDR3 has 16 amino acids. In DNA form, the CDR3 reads TGCAGCGTTGCGCGGGTGGGACAGGGGGCGATCACTGAAGCTTTCTTT. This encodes CSVARVGQGAITEAFF. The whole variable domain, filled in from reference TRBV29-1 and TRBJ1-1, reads SAVISQKPSRDICQRGTSLTIQCQVDSQVTMMFWYRQQPGQSLTLIATANQGSEATYESGFVIDKFPISRPNLTFSTLTVSNMSPEDSSIYLCSVARVGQGAITEAFFGQGTRLTVV.

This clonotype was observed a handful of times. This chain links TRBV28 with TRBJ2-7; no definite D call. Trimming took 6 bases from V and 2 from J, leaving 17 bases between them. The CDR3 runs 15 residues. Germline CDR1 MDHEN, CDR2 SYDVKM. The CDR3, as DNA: TGTGCCAGCAGCATTACCGGTACCGTACCCTACGAGCAGTACTTC. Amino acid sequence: CASSITGTVPYEQYF.

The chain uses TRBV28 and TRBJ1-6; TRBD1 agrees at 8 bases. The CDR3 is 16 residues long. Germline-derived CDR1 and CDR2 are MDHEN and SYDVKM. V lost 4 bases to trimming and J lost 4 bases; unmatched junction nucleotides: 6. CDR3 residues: CASSSTGQAYNSPLHF. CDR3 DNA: TGTGCCAGCAGTTCCACGGGACAGGCTTATAATTCACCCCTCCACTTT.